This T cell receptor beta chain was captured in a study of blood T cell repertoires in COVID-19. About the study: Spain, Italy and the United States supplied samples that represented acute and convalescent COVID-19. T cells, B-cell-depleted T cells, or PBMCs supplied cDNA or gDNA.

Germline V gives CDR1 KGHSH, CDR2 LQKENI. V was clipped by 1 base and J by 1 base, with 7 bases between them. The CDR3 has 15 residues. Assay: immunoSEQ multiplex PCR; the TCRdb copy retains only in-frame clones and omits some. The sample includes some 300,000 clones, over 85% of them seen just once. The age range of participants was 18 to 89 years, with residence in about two dozen US areas. Recovered Cohort 3 donors showed two negative PCRs, clearance, or symptom resolution. This clonotype was sampled from a woman aged 25 to 39 who had recovered from COVID-19. The chain recombines TRBV18 with TRBJ2-2; D may be TRBD1 (6 bases). The sample comprised PBMCs or T cells enriched from blood (not recorded which). The DNA of the CDR3 is TGTGCCAGCTCACCACAGGGACAGAACACCGGGGAGCTGTTTTTT. This translates into CASSPQGQNTGELFF. Supplemented by reference TRBV18 and TRBJ2-2, the full variable domain reads NAGVMQNPRHLVRRRGQEARLRCSPMKGHSHVYWYRQLPEEGLKFMVYLQKENIIDESGMPKERFSAEFPKEGPSILRIQQVVRGDSAAYFCASSPQGQNTGELFFGEGSRLTVL.